The 4 T cell receptor beta chains presented below share a single source sample, sequenced in a study of low-dose radiotherapy and immunotherapy resistance in tumors (dated by TCRdb to 2022 to 2024). TCRdb records Illumina HiSeq 2500 as the sequencer. To make first-strand cDNA, Superscript III was used along with a set of TRAV- and TRBV-specific primers so that both the TCRalpha and TCRbeta chains were covered. TCRs were amplified for 20 PCR cycles with Phusion, using a constant-region primer paired with the adapter attached to the V primers. Clones were called with MiXCR by TCRdb after fastp trimmed the public reads at Q25, and only in-frame beta chains were retained. Each CDR3 protein appears once, grouped with its most common genes and DNA. In this sample the table shows fewer than 110,000 distinct CDR3 sequences, less than 25% of which occur a single time. Over 4% of the sample lies in the top ten.

What the time point label conveys for this sample: after trial treatment. The treatment or condition tag for this specimen amounts to: LDRT plus nivolumab, ipilimumab, low-dose cyclophosphamide and aspirin (RACIN trial). The material was PBMCs, obtained after low-dose radiotherapy plus immunotherapy. These receptor sequences come from a male donor with prostate cancer.

In this sample, this clonotype turned up many times. V gene TRBV5-4 combines with J gene TRBJ2-3; TRBD1 matches 7 bases. V dropped 4 bases and J dropped 2; count of bases not matched to a gene: 1. The CDR3 is made up of 13 amino acids. Germline CDR1 reads SGHNT; CDR2 reads YYREEE (reference sequence). The CDR3 spells CASSGTATDTQYF. The CDR3 nucleotides are TGTGCCAGCAGCGGGACAGCCACAGATACGCAGTATTTT.

By frequency in the sample, this clonotype is medium-sized (0.01 to 0.1%). The V call is TRBV28, the J call TRBJ2-7; D ambiguous. The germline V and J ends were trimmed by 4 bases and 2 bases, with 6 bases remaining between them. The CDR3 consists of 12 residues. Germline CDR1 MDHEN, CDR2 SYDVKM. CDR3 region: CASSSAAYEQYF. CDR3 nucleotide sequence: TGTGCCAGCAGTTCTGCGGCCTACGAGCAGTACTTC.

Ten or more counts support this clonotype. This chain joins TRBV12-3 or TRBV12-4 and TRBJ2-3, with 13 nucleotides matching TRBD2. The CDR3 contains 15 residues. V was pared by 7 bases and J by 5 bases, with 6 bases of the junction left unmatched. The CDR3 bases are TGTGCCAGCACCTGGACTAGCGGGGGAAAAGATACGCAGTATTTT. Protein: CASTWTSGGKDTQYF.

Ten or more counts support this clonotype. The V call is TRBV5-1, the J call TRBJ2-6; D call uncertain. This CDR3 has 14 residues. The germline CDR1 and CDR2 sequences are SGHRS and YFSETQ. V lost 3 bases and J 3 bases, leaving 7 bases between the germline ends. CDR3 region: CASSSGGGANVLTF. The CDR3 nucleotides are TGCGCCAGCAGCTCCGGTGGTGGGGCCAACGTCCTGACTTTC.